This passage covers 10 T cell receptor beta chains from one sample sequenced in a study of response to subunit inactivated influenza vaccine. TCRdb used MiXCR to reprocess the RT-PCR reads, holding one entry per CDR3 protein. The sample has approximately 570,000 distinct CDR3 sequences; under 9% are singletons. The sample was PBMCs from blood, taken around 25 months after vaccination. The receptors stem from a man between 45 and 75 years old who received an inactivated influenza vaccine.

This clonotype has more than one count but fewer than ten. The rearrangement joins TRBV10-3 to TRBJ2-7, with 7 nucleotides matching TRBD2. With V trimmed by 6 bases and J by 3 bases, 5 bases remained unmatched. Germline lookup yields CDR1 ENHRY and CDR2 SYGVKD. The CDR3 extends over 13 amino acids. CDR3 coding DNA: TGTGCCATCAGGCGGACTAGGGACTACGAGCAGTACTTC. It encodes CAIRRTRDYEQYF.

As concerns this clonotype: The junction does not match germline at one end; this may be a read error. The chain is built from TRBV4-1 and TRBJ1-1; D unresolved. CDR1 is MGHRA, CDR2 YSYEKL, per germline. The CDR3 is 16 amino acids. The CDR3 loop is CASSQDLGRLNTEVFF. In nucleotides, the CDR3 is TGCGCCAGCAGCCAAGATCTCGGCAGACTGAACACTGAAGTTTTCTTT.

The J gene is TRBJ1-1, the V gene TRBV5-1; the D is unclear. This CDR3 has 16 amino acids. V was clipped by 2 bases and J by 2 bases, with 16 bases between them. The germline V gene encodes CDR1 SGHRS and CDR2 YFSETQ. The CDR3 bases are TGCGCCAGCAGCTTTGGTCTGAAATCAGCAAACACTGAAGCTTTCTTT. Translated: CASSFGLKSANTEAFF.

This clonotype was counted only a few times. The CDR3 nucleotides are TGTGCCAGCAGCGCAGTGGGGGGGGGCACTGAAGCTTTCTTT. It encodes CASSAVGGGTEAFF. The chain uses TRBV9 and TRBJ1-1, with D maybe TRBD1 (5 bases). The germline CDR1 and CDR2 sequences are SGDLS and YYNGEE. CDR3 length: 14 residues. V lost 3 bases and J 4 bases, leaving 13 bases between the germline ends.

This clonotype came up many times. This sequence joins TRBV3-1 and TRBJ1-2; perhaps TRBD1 as D (5 bases). Germline values: CDR1 LGHDT, CDR2 YNNKEL (reference sequence). Deletions cut 4 bases from V and 8 bases from J, with 17 bases between. The CDR3 is 14 residues long. The CDR3 sequence: CASSLPGTGEGYTF. The CDR3 DNA sequence: TGTGCCAGCAGCCTGCCCGGGACGGGTGAGGGCTACACCTTC.

The gene calls are TRBV28 and TRBJ2-4, with unresolved D. Germline V CDR1 and CDR2: MDHEN, SYDVKM. Trimming took off 2 bases at V and 6 bases at J, with 11 bases between the two ends. This CDR3 region has 14 residues. The CDR3 nucleotides read TGTGCCAGCAGTTTAGTGGAAGGAATAAACATTCAGTACTTC. This translates into CASSLVEGINIQYF. The whole variable domain, filled in from reference TRBV28 and TRBJ2-4, reads DVKVTQSSRYLVKRTGEKVFLECVQDMDHENMFWYRQDPGLGLRLIYFSYDVKMKEKGDIPEGYSVSREKKERFSLILESASTNQTSMYLCASSLVEGINIQYFGAGTRLSVL.

The rearrangement uses TRBV7-9 and TRBJ2-5; 13 nucleotides align to TRBD2. The CDR3 has 16 residues. Per the germline V gene, CDR1 is SEHNR and CDR2 is FQNEAQ (reference sequence). The V gene end was trimmed by 5 bases and the J gene end by 5 bases; junction bases not matched to a gene: 8. The CDR3 nucleotides are TGTGCCAGCAGCCATGGACTAGCGGGAGAAGGGGAGACCCAGTACTTC. It translates to CASSHGLAGEGETQYF.

As to this clonotype: The junction and the germline gene differ at one end; a read error may be behind it. V gene TRBV27 combines with J gene TRBJ2-3, with D perhaps given as TRBD1 or TRBD2 (5 bases each). CDR1 is MNHEY, CDR2 SMNVEV, per germline (reference sequence). The CDR3 runs 13 residues. The CDR3 nucleotides read TGTGCCAGCAGTTTTATTGGGGGAGATATGCAGTATTTT. This gives the protein CASSFIGGDMQYF.

A few counts support this clonotype. The J gene is TRBJ1-6, the V gene TRBV5-1; D remains unclear. V lost 0 bases and J 7 bases, leaving 17 bases between the germline ends. This CDR3 has 17 residues. Germline V gene sequence: CDR1 SGHRS, CDR2 YFSETQ. The CDR3 reads CASSLGPQTRVNSPLHF. In DNA form, the CDR3 reads TGCGCCAGCAGCTTGGGACCTCAGACAAGGGTAAATTCACCCCTCCACTTT.

The rearrangement links TRBV5-1 to TRBJ2-1, with TRBD2 matching over 8 bases. Germline loops: CDR1 SGHRS, CDR2 YFSETQ. The CDR3 runs 17 residues. The J segment lost 0 bases and the V segment lost 0 bases, leaving 5 bases of the junction unmatched. CDR3 DNA sequence: TGCGCCAGCAGCTTGGGGCCAACTAGCGGCTCCTACAATGAGCAGTTCTTC. Its translation is CASSLGPTSGSYNEQFF. Full variable domain (remainder filled in from reference TRBV5-1 and TRBJ2-1): KAGVTQTPRYLIKTRGQQVTLSCSPISGHRSVSWYQQTPGQGLQFLFEYFSETQRNKGNFPGRFSGRQFSNSRSEMNVSTLELGDSALYLCASSLGPTSGSYNEQFFGPGTRLTVL.